This T cell receptor beta chain was captured in a study of breast tumors, draining lymph nodes, adjacent tissues. This clonotype was seen many times. Its specificity is not known. CDR1 and CDR2 (germline): SGHKS, YYEKEE (reference sequence). V shed 0 bases and J shed 8 bases, with 11 bases lying between them. CDR3 length: 14 residues. Study outcomes and limitations: Findings are consistent with lymph node origin and intratumoral expansion of most tumor T cells. Tumor and nontumor repertoires were significantly more similar in luminal-like than in basal-like breast cancer.

MiXCR, applied by TCRdb to the multiplex PCR reads, yields one record per CDR3 protein. The table shows about 53,000 distinct CDR3 sequences, with roughly 40% occurring only once. V gene TRBV5-5 combines with J gene TRBJ1-4, with D tentatively TRBD1 (5 bases). The sample comprised breast tumor tissue. This sequence originates from a female donor with breast cancer. Some clones in this sample may be carry-over from other donors' samples. CDR3 bases: TGTGCCAGCAGCTTGGAGTGGGCAGGGGAAAAACTGTTTTTT. Translated: CASSLEWAGEKLFF. Combining the CDR3 with reference TRBV5-5 and TRBJ1-4 gives the whole variable domain DAGVTQSPTHLIKTRGQQVTLRCSPISGHKSVSWYQQVLGQGPQFIFQYYEKEERGRGNFPDRFSARQFPNYSSELNVNALLLGDSALYLCASSLEWAGEKLFFGSGTQLSVL.